The 16 T cell receptor beta chains reported below all come from one sample, sequenced in a study of CD8 T cells in Susac syndrome. An amount of RNA that ranged from roughly 0.5 to 1 ug was reverse transcribed with random hexamers. One entry per CDR3 protein, called by TCRdb with MiXCR from the immunoSEQ multiplex PCR reads. The table lists fewer than 85,000 distinct CDR3 sequences, roughly 94% of them singletons, with 0.4% to 0.55% in the top ten. The sequenced sample was CD8+ T cells from PBMCs. These TCRs come from a human donor with Susac syndrome.

The V call is TRBV28, the J call TRBJ2-5; D is perhaps TRBD1 (6 bases). V lost 7 bases to trimming and J lost 7 bases, with 19 bases between them. The CDR3 contains 14 residues. Germline loops: CDR1 MDHEN, CDR2 SYDVKM. The chain's CDR3 is CASTPSPQGATQYF. The CDR3 nucleotides read TGTGCCAGCACCCCCAGCCCACAGGGTGCGACCCAGTACTTC. Combining the CDR3 with reference TRBV28 and TRBJ2-5 gives the whole variable domain DVKVTQSSRYLVKRTGEKVFLECVQDMDHENMFWYRQDPGLGLRLIYFSYDVKMKEKGDIPEGYSVSREKKERFSLILESASTNQTSMYLCASTPSPQGATQYFGPGTRLLVL.

This sequence joins TRBV4-1 and TRBJ2-3, with 8 bases aligning to TRBD1. The germline CDR1 and CDR2 sequences are MGHRA and YSYEKL. The CDR3 covers 14 residues. The V and J ends lost 4 bases and 6 bases, in that order; junction bases with no gene match: 6. CDR3 protein: CASSLRTGLDTQYF. DNA of the CDR3: TGCGCCAGCAGCCTCCGGACAGGGCTGGATACGCAGTATTTT.

J is TRBJ2-1 and V is TRBV12-3 or TRBV12-4; D is undetermined. CDR3 length: 14 residues. The V end lost 4 bases, the J end lost 0 bases, and 7 bases lay between the germline ends. CDR3 DNA: TGTGCCAGCAGTTCATTAAGCTCCTACAATGAGCAGTTCTTC. Residues: CASSSLSSYNEQFF.

The rearrangement links TRBV9 to TRBJ2-5; D ambiguous. The V end lost 2 bases, the J end lost 2 bases, and 10 bases lay between the germline ends. The CDR3 length is 14 residues. CDR1 SGDLS and CDR2 YYNGEE come from the germline V gene. The CDR3: CASSVEGTQETQYF. The DNA of the CDR3 is TGTGCCAGCAGCGTGGAAGGAACTCAAGAGACCCAGTACTTC.

CDR3 residues: CSLSRDTEAFF. The DNA of the CDR3 is TGCAGCTTATCACGTGACACTGAAGCTTTCTTT. The chain uses TRBV29-1 and TRBJ1-1; D is unresolved. Trimming left V 8 bases short and J 3 bases short, with 10 bases between. Germline V gene lookup returns CDR1 SQVTM and CDR2 ANQGSEA. The CDR3 is 11 amino acids.

The gene calls are TRBV6-2 or TRBV6-3 and TRBJ2-7, with D unclear. CDR1 and CDR2 (germline): MNHEY, SVGEGT. The CDR3 is made up of 12 amino acids. V was cut by 2 bases and J by 7 bases, with 9 bases left in between. The CDR3 protein is CASSYPVEEQYF. The CDR3 region has the DNA TGTGCCAGCAGTTACCCCGTGGAGGAGCAGTACTTC.

The V and J genes are TRBV6-5 and TRBJ1-5; tentatively, D is TRBD1 (6 bases). Trimming pared 6 bases from V and 3 bases from J, leaving 15 bases between. The V gene's germline CDR1 is MNHEY and CDR2 SVGAGI. The CDR3 loop spans 15 amino acids. The CDR3 DNA reads TGTGCCAGCAGGATTGGACAGAATTACAATCAGCCCCAGCATTTT. Translation: CASRIGQNYNQPQHF.

J is TRBJ2-7 and V is TRBV9; D ambiguous. The CDR3 length is 13 residues. The germline V and J ends were trimmed by 0 bases and 5 bases, with 9 bases remaining between them. Germline V CDR1 and CDR2: SGDLS, YYNGEE. The CDR3 sequence: CASSVAARNEQYF. CDR3 bases: TGTGCCAGCAGCGTAGCTGCGAGGAACGAGCAGTACTTC.

The rearrangement joins TRBV13 to TRBJ2-1; D gene ambiguous. Trimming removed 1 base from V and 4 bases from J, with 8 bases in between. Germline-derived CDR1 and CDR2 are PRHDT and FYEKMQ (reference sequence). This CDR3 is built from 14 residues. DNA for the CDR3: TGTGCCAGCAGCTTAGCGGTAGCATACAATGAGCAGTTCTTC. This encodes CASSLAVAYNEQFF.

This chain joins TRBV29-1 and TRBJ2-7; D possibly corresponds to TRBD1 (6 bases). The CDR3 runs 13 residues. Germline values: CDR1 SQVTM, CDR2 ANQGSEA. Trimming cost V 5 bases and J 2 bases, with 13 bases left between them. This CDR3 is CSVSYRATYEQYF. CDR3 coding DNA: TGCAGCGTTTCGTACAGGGCAACCTACGAGCAGTACTTC.

The chain couples TRBV29-1 to TRBJ2-1; the D gene could be TRBD1 or TRBD2 (5 bases each). This CDR3 is built from 13 residues. V was trimmed by 3 bases and J by 3 bases, leaving 9 bases between them. In germline, CDR1 is SQVTM, CDR2 ANQGSEA. The CDR3 DNA is TGCAGCGTTGAGAGGGGCTACTACAATGAGCAGTTCTTC. This codes for CSVERGYYNEQFF.

In this sample, this clonotype turned up once. This chain connects TRBV6-2 or TRBV6-3 to TRBJ2-2; 8 bases fit TRBD2. The CDR3 contains 14 residues. V trimming: 7 bases; J trimming: 3 bases; junction bases outside the gene matches: 4. The V gene's germline CDR1 is MNHEY and CDR2 SVGEGT. This CDR3 is CASKAGGDTGELFF. In nucleotides, the CDR3 is TGTGCCAGCAAGGCCGGGGGGGACACCGGGGAGCTGTTTTTT.

The J gene is TRBJ2-3, the V gene TRBV6-2 or TRBV6-3, with D maybe TRBD2 (5 bases). Trimming removed 6 bases from V and 4 bases from J, with 14 bases in between. CDR3 length: 14 residues. Germline V gene sequence: CDR1 MNHEY, CDR2 SVGEGT. CDR3 nucleotide sequence: TGTGCCAGCAGCCACCGGACGGAGGCAGATACGCAGTATTTT. It specifies CASSHRTEADTQYF.

The V and J genes are TRBV5-8 and TRBJ2-5; 7 bases are shared with TRBD2. Germline V gene lookup returns CDR1 SGHTS and CDR2 YDEGEE. The CDR3 is 15 residues long. The ends lost 3 bases at V and 3 bases at J; junction bases unmatched: 8. CDR3 loop: CASSSLRGGKETQYF. The CDR3 DNA is TGTGCCAGCAGCTCGCTTAGGGGAGGGAAAGAGACCCAGTACTTC.

The gene calls are TRBV14 and TRBJ2-5, with 8 bases aligning to TRBD2. V gave up 3 bases and J gave up 5 bases; unmatched junction bases: 11. Germline V CDR1 and CDR2: SGHDN, FVKESK. The CDR3 covers 16 residues. The CDR3, as DNA: TGTGCCAGCAGCCACGTACCGGGACTAGGAGAGGAGACCCAGTACTTC. It codes for CASSHVPGLGEETQYF. Full variable domain (remainder filled in from reference TRBV14 and TRBJ2-5): EAGVTQFPSHSVIEKGQTVTLRCDPISGHDNLYWYRRVMGKEIKFLLHFVKESKQDESGMPNNRFLAERTGGTYSTLKVQPAELEDSGVYFCASSHVPGLGEETQYFGPGTRLLVL.

The chain has TRBV9 and TRBJ1-1; TRBD1 is a possible D gene (5 bases). The CDR3 is 13 amino acids. The germline gives CDR1 SGDLS, CDR2 YYNGEE. V lost 3 bases and J 7 bases, leaving 13 bases between the germline ends. CDR3 sequence reads: CASSEQGHLEAFF. As DNA, the CDR3 is TGTGCCAGCAGCGAGCAGGGCCATCTTGAAGCTTTCTTT.